The clone carrying this T cell receptor beta chain was detected a few times. The antigen remains unidentified. Semi-nested PCR with Nested Universal Primer A followed constant-region reverse priming of full-length variable regions. TCRdb re-called the 5' RACE reads through MiXCR, storing one row per CDR3 protein. The sample holds around 37,000 distinct CDR3 sequences, 25% to 35% seen once. Broader study findings: Tumor Tregs overlapped most with tumor, then blood, naive CD4+ cells.

The V gene's germline CDR1 is MNHNS and CDR2 SASEGT. The CDR3 consists of 15 residues. Trimming stripped 0 bases from V and 5 bases from J, with 8 bases between. This TCR came from a female donor with breast cancer. V usage is TRBV6-1 and J usage is TRBJ1-6, with D uncertain. Material: memory CD4+ T cells sorted from a lymph node. The subset denotes: memory CD4+ T cells, CD4+CD45RO+CD25-. Written as DNA, the CDR3 is TGTGCCAGCAGTGAAGCGGCGGGGAATAATTCACCCCTCCACTTT. This codes for CASSEAAGNNSPLHF.